Listed below are T cell receptor beta chains from one sample, sequenced in a study of control samples from healthy donors and cancer patients. Using immunoSEQ multiplex PCR, the repertoire was profiled, and TCRdb retains in-frame clones only, with some absent. The sample carries approximately 100,000 clones, more than 75% recorded once. Specimen: blood. These receptors all come from a woman in her thirties or forties in good health. Both conserved end residues are part of each CDR3. A D gene is named only where the DNA matches it firmly. The size entry is marked missing in some rows and otherwise reads once, few, many or a size class.

v_gene	d_gene	j_gene	abundance	CDR3aa	CDR3nt
TRBV12-3/TRBV12-4	NA	TRBJ1-1	NA	CASSRDLREAFF	TGTGCCAGCAGTCGAGACCTGAGGGAAGCTTTCTTT
TRBV12-3/TRBV12-4	NA	TRBJ2-7	NA	CASSQGVSYEQYF	TGTGCCAGCAGTCAGGGAGTATCCTACGAGCAGTACTTC
TRBV18	NA	TRBJ1-1	NA	CASSPMLEWDTEAFF	TGTGCCAGCTCACCAATGCTTGAGTGGGACACTGAAGCTTTCTTT
TRBV4-3	NA	TRBJ1-3	NA	CASSQDIRTTNTIYF	TGCGCCAGCAGCCAAGATATTAGGACTACCAACACCATATATTTT
TRBV6-4	NA	TRBJ1-1	NA	CASSDGAMNTEAFF	TGTGCCAGCAGTGACGGGGCAATGAACACTGAAGCTTTCTTT
TRBV21-1	NA	TRBJ2-3	NA	CASSKGEGYSTDTQYF	TGTGCCAGCAGCAAAGGGGAGGGCTACAGCACAGATACGCAGTATTTT
TRBV6-2/TRBV6-3	NA	TRBJ2-3	NA	CASSTSRAYYKTDTQYF	TGTGCCAGCAGCACCTCTAGGGCCTATTATAAGACAGATACGCAGTATTTT
TRBV27	NA	TRBJ1-1	NA	CASSSRSIGNTEAFF	TGTGCCAGCAGTTCCCGGAGTATCGGGAACACTGAAGCTTTCTTT
TRBV18	TRBD1	TRBJ1-2	NA	CASSPIGAGGIGYTF	TGTGCCAGCTCACCAATTGGGGCAGGGGGCATTGGCTACACCTTC
TRBV18	NA	TRBJ1-2	NA	CASSPGQNYGYTF	TGTGCCAGCTCACCAGGACAAAACTATGGCTACACCTTC
TRBV12-5	TRBD1	TRBJ1-2	NA	CASGKTGTVYGYTF	TGTGCTAGTGGTAAAACCGGGACAGTCTATGGCTACACCTTC
TRBV24-1	NA	TRBJ2-2	NA	CATSDWQGPGELFF	TGTGCCACCAGTGATTGGCAGGGCCCCGGGGAGCTGTTTTTT
TRBV18	TRBD1	TRBJ1-6	NA	CASSPMQQGTLRSPLHF	TGTGCCAGCTCACCGATGCAACAGGGGACTTTACGTTCACCCCTCCACTTT
TRBV18	NA	TRBJ2-7	NA	CASSPVSAALWGEQYF	TGTGCCAGCTCACCGGTTTCAGCAGCCCTCTGGGGTGAGCAGTACTTC
TRBV4-3	NA	TRBJ2-2	NA	CASSPGTNTGELFF	TGCGCCAGCAGCCCAGGGACTAACACCGGGGAGCTGTTTTTT
TRBV6-5	NA	TRBJ1-1	NA	CASSYEGGTEAFF	TGTGCCAGCAGTTACGAGGGGGGGACTGAAGCTTTCTTT
TRBV6-5	TRBD1	TRBJ2-1	once	CASRAGQGVRNEQFF	TGTGCCAGCAGGGCGGGACAGGGGGTTAGGAATGAGCAGTTCTTC
TRBV5-4	TRBD1	TRBJ1-1	once	CASSVGQGAAMNTEAFF	TGTGCCAGCAGCGTAGGACAGGGGGCCGCCATGAACACTGAAGCTTTCTTT
TRBV6-1	TRBD1	TRBJ2-1	NA	CASSEGTGGIYEQFF	TGTGCCAGCAGTGAAGGAACAGGGGGCATCTATGAGCAGTTCTTC
TRBV19	NA	TRBJ2-3	NA	CASSMFTGSLTDTQYF	TGTGCCAGTAGTATGTTTACAGGGTCCCTCACAGATACGCAGTATTTT
TRBV7-3	NA	TRBJ2-2	NA	CASSFSGTGELFF	TGTGCCAGCAGCTTTTCTGGCACCGGGGAGCTGTTTTTT
TRBV13	NA	TRBJ1-4	NA	CATSRQSNEKLFF	TGTGCCACCTCCCGACAGTCTAATGAAAAACTGTTTTTT
TRBV5-6	TRBD1	TRBJ1-3	NA	CASSPGQLVTGNTIYF	TGTGCCAGCAGCCCGGGACAGCTTGTAACTGGAAACACCATATATTTT
TRBV5-1	NA	TRBJ1-2	NA	CALLGQEYGYTF	TGCGCCTTATTGGGGCAGGAGTATGGCTACACCTTC
TRBV2	NA	TRBJ2-1	NA	CASSEEGSSYNEQFF	TGTGCCAGCAGTGAAGAGGGGAGCTCCTACAATGAGCAGTTCTTC
TRBV7-9	NA	TRBJ1-2	NA	CASSPRAGDGYTF	TGTGCCAGCAGCCCCCGGGCGGGAGATGGCTACACCTTC
TRBV18	TRBD1	TRBJ2-2	NA	CASSHTGVTGELFF	TGTGCCAGCTCACATACAGGGGTCACCGGGGAGCTGTTTTTT
TRBV5-4	NA	TRBJ1-2	NA	CASSSRPLHGYTF	TGTGCCAGCAGCTCCCGGCCCCTCCATGGCTACACCTTC
TRBV6-4	NA	TRBJ2-7	NA	CAPPHEQYF	TGTGCCCCGCCCCACGAGCAGTACTTC
TRBV3-1/TRBV3-2	NA	TRBJ1-1	few	CASSHRAVMNTEAFF	TGTGCCAGCAGCCACCGCGCAGTCATGAACACTGAAGCTTTCTTT
TRBV30	NA	TRBJ1-6	NA	CAWSVWDNVGNSPLHF	TGTGCCTGGAGTGTCTGGGACAACGTTGGCAATTCACCCCTCCACTTT
TRBV24-1	NA	TRBJ1-5	NA	CATSYGNQPQHF	TGTGCCACCAGTTACGGCAATCAGCCCCAGCATTTT
TRBV5-6	NA	TRBJ1-3	NA	CASSLGRVARNTIYF	TGTGCCAGCAGCTTGGGACGGGTCGCGCGAAACACCATATATTTT
TRBV12-3/TRBV12-4	NA	TRBJ2-5	once	CASSADSPPYF	TGTGCCAGCAGTGCGGACAGCCCGCCGTACTTC
TRBV3-1/TRBV3-2	TRBD1	TRBJ2-7	NA	CASSLGQGAFYEQYF	TGTGCCAGCAGCCTCGGACAGGGGGCCTTCTACGAGCAGTACTTC
TRBV3-1/TRBV3-2	TRBD1	TRBJ1-2	NA	CASSPGTGLRGYTF	TGTGCCAGCAGCCCCGGGACAGGGCTAAGAGGCTACACCTTC
TRBV29-1	NA	TRBJ1-2	NA	CSVTGPSLGYTF	TGCAGCGTTACCGGGCCTAGTCTCGGCTACACCTTC
TRBV19	NA	TRBJ1-1	NA	CASSIVSGRMNTEAFF	TGTGCCAGTAGTATAGTGTCGGGCAGAATGAACACTGAAGCTTTCTTT
TRBV27	NA	TRBJ1-2	NA	CASSLTGAGGYTF	TGTGCCAGCAGTTTAACGGGGGCCGGAGGCTACACCTTC
TRBV4-2	TRBD2	TRBJ2-3	NA	CASSQDLSGGATDTQYF	TGTGCCAGCAGCCAAGATCTTAGCGGGGGGGCCACAGATACGCAGTATTTT
TRBV10-1	TRBD1	TRBJ1-1	few	CASSESDRGWNTEAFF	TGCGCCAGCAGTGAGTCGGACAGGGGTTGGAACACTGAAGCTTTCTTT
TRBV10-1	NA	TRBJ1-6	NA	CASRGLVDNSPLHF	TGCGCCAGCAGAGGGTTGGTAGATAATTCACCCCTCCACTTT
TRBV9	TRBD1	TRBJ1-3	NA	CASSPRGQLIGNTIYF	TGTGCCAGCAGCCCGCGGGGACAGCTTATTGGAAACACCATATATTTT
TRBV19	NA	TRBJ1-1	NA	CASSTAGDTEAFF	TGTGCCAGTAGTACCGCAGGGGACACTGAAGCTTTCTTT
TRBV9	NA	TRBJ1-2	NA	CASRLRAQNYGYTF	TGTGCCAGCAGACTCCGGGCACAGAACTATGGCTACACCTTC
TRBV30	NA	TRBJ1-3	NA	CAMEGEFGNTIYF	TGTGCAATGGAGGGGGAGTTTGGAAACACCATATATTTT
TRBV6-5	NA	TRBJ2-3	NA	CASRGLFNTDTQYF	TGTGCCAGCAGAGGACTATTTAACACAGATACGCAGTATTTT
TRBV5-4	NA	TRBJ1-1	NA	CASSPEQGMNTEAFF	TGTGCCAGCAGCCCAGAACAGGGAATGAACACTGAAGCTTTCTTT